These 26 T cell receptor beta chains were sequenced from one sample in a study of radiotherapy plus CTLA-4 blockade in lung cancer (dated by TCRdb to about 2018). Library construction relied on the immunoSEQ multiplex PCR assay. The clones in this table, taken by TCRdb from immuneACCESS, are in-frame only. Not every clone is retained; where verified, under half of the shortfall comes from an unresolved V gene, and the cause of the rest is unknown. The sample contains more than 55,000 clones, roughly 80% of them found a single time. The ten largest clones add up to around 17% of the sample. The source was peripheral blood, collected from a patient treated with radiotherapy plus ipilimumab. Every receptor here comes from a human donor with non-small cell lung cancer who had a complete response to radiotherapy plus ipilimumab.

CDR3 in amino acids: CASSFQAVSSSYNSPLHF. CDR3 DNA: TGTGCCAGCAGCTTCCAGGCAGTTTCGAGCTCCTATAATTCACCCCTCCACTTT. This chain uses TRBV7-2 with TRBJ1-6; D is ambiguous. Germline V lookup: CDR1 SGHTA, CDR2 FQGNSA. Trimming pared 3 bases from V and 0 bases from J, leaving 15 bases between. The CDR3 sequence is 18 residues long.

This clone was counted between two and nine times. The chain employs TRBV6-1 and TRBJ2-1, with 9 bases identical to TRBD2. The CDR3 is made up of 16 amino acids. Germline V lookup: CDR1 MNHNS, CDR2 SASEGT. Germline trimming cut 4 bases from V and 0 bases from J; bases unmatched to any gene: 4. CDR3 DNA sequence: TGTGCCAGCAGTGGGGAGCGGGGGGTCTCCTACAATGAGCAGTTCTTC. It specifies CASSGERGVSYNEQFF.

This clone has just a few counts. V gene TRBV7-2 combines with J gene TRBJ2-3; the D gene is possibly TRBD1 (6 bases). With 1 base removed from V and 6 bases from J, the gap between germline ends came to 20 bases. Germline CDR1 SGHTA, CDR2 FQGNSA. This CDR3 has 17 amino acids. This CDR3 reads CASSLGGWGRGTDTQYF. DNA for the CDR3: TGTGCCAGCAGCTTAGGAGGTTGGGGCAGGGGAACGGATACGCAGTATTTT.

V and J are TRBV5-4 and TRBJ2-1, with TRBD1 identical over 10 bases. Germline loops: CDR1 SGHNT, CDR2 YYREEE (reference sequence). This CDR3 contains 16 residues. The V gene end was trimmed by 4 bases and the J gene end by 4 bases; junction bases not matched to a gene: 8. The CDR3 nucleotides are TGTGCCAGCAGCCCAAGACAGGGGGCGCAATACAATGAGCAGTTCTTC. Its protein is CASSPRQGAQYNEQFF.

This clone has just a few counts. The rearrangement links TRBV9 to TRBJ1-1; 7 nucleotides match TRBD1. CDR1 is SGDLS, CDR2 YYNGEE, per germline. The V segment lost 0 bases and the J segment 2 bases; nucleotides outside the gene matches: 4. The CDR3 sequence is 15 residues long. The CDR3 bases are TGTGCCAGCAGCGTAGCTAGAGGGGGCAACACTGAAGCTTTCTTT. Residues: CASSVARGGNTEAFF.

The rearrangement links TRBV7-2 to TRBJ2-5, with D hard to call. Trimming left V 7 bases short and J 9 bases short, with 18 bases between. CDR1 SGHTA and CDR2 FQGNSA come from the germline V gene. This CDR3 has 13 residues. In DNA form, the CDR3 reads TGTGCCAGCAACCACGGAGATCTATCGCCCCAGTACTTC. This encodes CASNHGDLSPQYF.

V is TRBV9 and J is TRBJ2-2; tentative D call: TRBD2 (6 bases). From germline, CDR1 is SGDLS and CDR2 YYNGEE. V lost 5 bases and J lost 0, with 11 bases in between. The CDR3 runs to 15 residues. CDR3 amino acids: CASRFGLTNTGELFF. The CDR3 coding sequence is TGTGCCAGCAGATTTGGACTAACGAACACCGGGGAGCTGTTTTTT.

The genes are TRBV11-3 and TRBJ2-2; D is perhaps TRBD2 (6 bases). CDR1 is SGHNT and CDR2 is YENEEA in the germline V gene. The length of the CDR3 is 15 residues. With 1 base removed from V and 2 bases from J, the gap between germline ends came to 8 bases. The CDR3 region is CASSLGGDNTGELFF. In DNA, the CDR3 is TGTGCCAGCAGCTTAGGGGGGGACAACACCGGGGAGCTGTTTTTT. The whole variable domain, remainder taken from reference TRBV11-3 and TRBJ2-2, is EAGVVQSPRYKIIEKKQPVAFWCNPISGHNTLYWYLQNLGQGPELLIRYENEEAVDDSQLPKDRFSAERLKGVDSTLKIQPAELGDSAVYLCASSLGGDNTGELFFGEGSRLTVL.

The rearrangement links TRBV7-2 to TRBJ1-3; the D is unclear. This CDR3 contains 15 residues. Trimming cost V 1 base and J 2 bases, with 9 bases left between them. Germline V gene data show CDR1 as SGHTA and CDR2 as FQGNSA. Here the CDR3 DNA reads TGTGCCAGCAGCTTAGTCTCGGAGACTGGAAACACCATATATTTT. It specifies CASSLVSETGNTIYF.

The rearrangement links TRBV27 to TRBJ2-3; 8 bases align to TRBD1. The V gene's germline CDR1 is MNHEY and CDR2 SMNVEV (reference sequence). The CDR3 has 14 residues. With V trimmed by 4 bases and J by 7 bases, 7 bases remained unmatched. In DNA form, the CDR3 reads TGTGCCAGCAGTTCCGGCAGGGGGCAAAATACGCAGTATTTT. This codes for CASSSGRGQNTQYF.

A word on this clone: An end of the junction differs from the germline gene, which may be a read error. The chain is built from TRBV2 and TRBJ2-3; possibly TRBD1 for D (6 bases). CDR1 is SNHLY, CDR2 FYNNEI, per germline. The CDR3 runs 15 residues. For the CDR3, the DNA is TGTGCCGGCAGTAAGACAGGAAGCCGCACAGATACGCAGTATTTT. Its protein product is CAGSKTGSRTDTQYF.

This clone has a handful of counts. The J gene is TRBJ2-1, the V gene TRBV18, with no clear D. The CDR3 extends over 15 amino acids. Trimming pared 2 bases from V and 2 bases from J, leaving 10 bases between. The germline CDR1 and CDR2 sequences are KGHSH and LQKENI. In DNA, the CDR3 is TGTGCCAGCTCACCAGTGGCAGTAACCTACAATGAGCAGTTCTTC. It encodes CASSPVAVTYNEQFF.

The rearrangement uses TRBV7-9 and TRBJ1-2; no clear D gene. V was clipped by 3 bases and J by 1 base, with 12 bases between them. Germline V gene sequence: CDR1 SEHNR, CDR2 FQNEAQ (reference sequence). The CDR3 is 15 amino acids. Here the CDR3 DNA reads TGTGCCAGCAGCTTCCTAGGAGTGGATAACTATGGCTACACCTTC. Amino acids: CASSFLGVDNYGYTF.

This clone has just a few counts. The V and J genes are TRBV30 and TRBJ1-2; a possible D gene is TRBD1 (5 bases). Trimming left V 6 bases short and J 0 bases short, with 17 bases between. This CDR3 has 15 amino acids. Germline-derived CDR1 and CDR2 are GTSNPN and SVGIG (reference sequence). The CDR3 DNA reads TGTGCCTGTTTCCAACTTGGACACTCTAACTATGGCTACACCTTC. Translation: CACFQLGHSNYGYTF.

V gene TRBV30 combines with J gene TRBJ1-1; 9 bases map to TRBD1. The ends lost 3 bases at V and 5 bases at J; junction bases unmatched: 10. This CDR3 has 15 amino acids. Germline V lookup: CDR1 GTSNPN, CDR2 SVGIG (reference sequence). The CDR3 DNA reads as TGTGCCTGGAGAGGGGGATCGACAGGGGGAACTGAAGCTTTCTTT. Translated, it gives CAWRGGSTGGTEAFF.

This chain links TRBV9 with TRBJ1-1, with D perhaps TRBD1 (5 bases). The CDR3 is made up of 17 amino acids. Germline V gene lookup returns CDR1 SGDLS and CDR2 YYNGEE. Trimming removed 4 bases at V and 1 base at J, with 20 bases between. The CDR3 region is CASSSPGGALWNTEAFF. The CDR3 coding sequence is TGTGCCAGCAGCTCCCCCGGCGGGGCCCTATGGAACACTGAAGCTTTCTTT.

The genes are TRBV27 and TRBJ2-7; D possibly corresponds to TRBD2 (6 bases). CDR1 and CDR2 (germline): MNHEY, SMNVEV (reference sequence). The CDR3 loop spans 11 amino acids. V was pared by 6 bases and J by 3 bases, with 6 bases between. The CDR3 region is CASRRGYEQYF. For the CDR3, the DNA is TGTGCCAGCAGGCGGGGCTACGAGCAGTACTTC.

V is TRBV7-9 and J is TRBJ1-1, with 10 bases aligning to TRBD1. CDR1 is SEHNR, CDR2 FQNEAQ, per germline (reference sequence). There are 16 residues in the CDR3. V was clipped by 5 bases and J by 5 bases; unmatched bases: 11. CDR3 residues: CASSPAGQGTRTEAFF. The CDR3, as DNA: TGTGCCAGCAGCCCCGCGGGACAGGGGACGAGGACTGAAGCTTTCTTT.

The rearrangement uses TRBV5-4 and TRBJ1-4, with 8 bases matching TRBD1. After removal of 1 base from V and 6 bases from J, the junction contained 2 bases not matched to a gene. The CDR3 is 14 residues long. Germline CDR1 SGHNT, CDR2 YYREEE (reference sequence). The CDR3 protein is CASSLKDRDEKLFF. The CDR3 coding sequence is TGTGCCAGCAGCTTGAAGGACAGGGATGAAAAACTGTTTTTT.

The CDR3 DNA reads as TGTGCCAGCAGCTTTAAAACTGAAGCTTTCTTT. Its protein product is CASSFKTEAFF. The chain employs TRBV5-6 and TRBJ1-1, with D unresolved. CDR1 and CDR2 (germline): SGHDT, YYEEEE. CDR3 length: 11 residues. Trimming removed 2 bases from V and 5 bases from J, with 4 bases in between.

The chain recombines TRBV6-1 with TRBJ2-2, with a weak D call TRBD2 (5 bases). Trimming took off 4 bases at V and 4 bases at J, with 25 bases between the two ends. The germline gives CDR1 MNHNS, CDR2 SASEGT. The CDR3 sequence is 19 residues long. The CDR3 here is CASSAPRETLKPLTGELFF. The CDR3 DNA is TGTGCCAGCAGTGCACCGAGGGAGACACTGAAGCCCCTCACCGGGGAGCTGTTTTTT.

The V gene is TRBV6-5, the J gene TRBJ1-2; TRBD1 aligns across 7 bases. The CDR3 totals 15 residues. Looked up from germline, CDR1 is MNHEY and CDR2 is SVGAGI. Trimming removed 0 bases from V and 7 bases from J; junction bases left unmatched: 8. CDR3 amino acids: CASSYSLTGLFGYTF. The DNA for the CDR3 is TGTGCCAGCAGTTACTCATTGACAGGGCTCTTTGGCTACACCTTC.

This clone appeared a single time. The chain has TRBV19 and TRBJ1-5; D possibly corresponds to TRBD1 (5 bases). Germline lookup yields CDR1 LNHDA and CDR2 SQIVND (reference sequence). The CDR3 is 15 amino acids. Trimming shortened V by 8 bases and J by 5 bases, and 19 bases separated the two germline ends. The CDR3 region is CASSPQVGADQPQHF. The CDR3, as DNA: TGTGCCAGTTCTCCCCAGGTAGGGGCGGATCAGCCCCAGCATTTT.

The chain combines TRBV12-5 with TRBJ2-7; the D is unclear. Germline loops: CDR1 LGHNT, CDR2 FRNRAP. CDR3 size: 13 residues. The V and J ends lost 1 base and 2 bases respectively, with 6 bases between them. In DNA, the CDR3 is TGTGCTAGTGGTTTGGGGCCCGCCTACGAGCAGTACTTC. Translating gives CASGLGPAYEQYF. Full variable domain (missing parts from reference TRBV12-5 and TRBJ2-7): DARVTQTPRHKVTEMGQEVTMRCQPILGHNTVFWYRQTMMQGLELLAYFRNRAPLDDSGMPKDRFSAEMPDATLATLKIQPSEPRDSAVYFCASGLGPAYEQYFGPGTRLTVT.

This sequence joins TRBV5-1 and TRBJ1-3; 8 bases line up with TRBD1. Germline loops: CDR1 SGHRS, CDR2 YFSETQ. Germline trimming cut 8 bases from V and 6 bases from J; bases unmatched to any gene: 10. CDR3 length equals 14 residues. The CDR3 here is CASARQGAENTIYF. DNA for the CDR3: TGCGCCAGTGCGAGGCAGGGGGCTGAAAACACCATATATTTT.

The rearrangement joins TRBV7-2 to TRBJ2-7, with D perhaps matching TRBD1 (7 bases). Looked up from germline, CDR1 is SGHTA and CDR2 is FQGNSA. Trimming cost V 5 bases and J 3 bases, with 14 bases left between them. There are 14 residues in the CDR3. CDR3 nucleotide sequence: TGTGCCAGCAGCGGAGGGACAGATAACTACGAGCAGTACTTC. Protein: CASSGGTDNYEQYF.